This TCR beta chain was documented in a study of blood T cell repertoires in COVID-19. As for the study in general: Acute-phase and convalescent COVID-19 samples originated in the United States, Italy and Spain. Sample material is recorded as cDNA or gDNA derived from T cells, B-cell-depleted T cells, or PBMCs.

V was shortened by 2 bases and J by 0 bases, with 19 bases between the two germline ends. CDR3 length equals 18 residues. Germline V gene data show CDR1 as PRHDT and CDR2 as FYEKMQ (reference sequence). Original handling: Amplification of reference gene primers provided the estimated nucleated cell counts. Assay used: immunoSEQ multiplex PCR; TCRdb lists only in-frame clones, some missing. The DNA was the basis for D and trimming; V, J and clone size are from that table. Altogether hundreds of thousands of clones are present, roughly 89% being singletons, with the ten largest covering more than 1.4%.

This TCR was recovered from a woman in her twenties or thirties with active or convalescent COVID-19. J is TRBJ1-2 and V is TRBV13; a weak D match, TRBD1 (6 bases). Specimen: peripheral blood. Here the CDR3 reads CASSLYFPQGPSNYGYTF. The CDR3 bases are TGTGCCAGCAGCTTATATTTTCCACAGGGCCCCTCTAACTATGGCTACACCTTC.